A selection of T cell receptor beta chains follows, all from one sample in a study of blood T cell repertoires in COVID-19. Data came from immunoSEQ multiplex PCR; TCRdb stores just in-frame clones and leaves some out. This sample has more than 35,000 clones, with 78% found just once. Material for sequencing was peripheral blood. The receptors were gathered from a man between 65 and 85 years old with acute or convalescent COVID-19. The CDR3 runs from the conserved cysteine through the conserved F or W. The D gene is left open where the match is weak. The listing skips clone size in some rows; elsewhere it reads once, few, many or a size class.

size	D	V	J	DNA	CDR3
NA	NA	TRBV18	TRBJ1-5	TGTGCCAGCTCACCGGATGGGCAAGTGAATCAGCCCCAGCATTTT	CASSPDGQVNQPQHF
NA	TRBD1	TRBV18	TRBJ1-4	TGTGCCAGCTCACTGGACAGGGGATACGAAAAACTGTTTTTT	CASSLDRGYEKLFF
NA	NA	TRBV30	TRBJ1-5	TGTGCCTGGAGTGTACGAGCGGGTGGTCAGCCCCAGCATTTT	CAWSVRAGGQPQHF
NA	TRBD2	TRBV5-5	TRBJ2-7	TGTGCCAGCAGCTTGGGGACTAGCGGGATCTACGAGCAGTACTTC	CASSLGTSGIYEQYF
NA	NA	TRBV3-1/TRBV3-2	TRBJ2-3	TGTGCCAGCAGCCCAGGGGGGCGGGGACGCACAGATACGCAGTATTTT	CASSPGGRGRTDTQYF
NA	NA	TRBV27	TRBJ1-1	TGTGCCAGCAGTTTGAGACAGACCTATGAAGCTTTCTTT	CASSLRQTYEAFF
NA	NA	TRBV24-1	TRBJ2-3	TGTGCCACCAGTGACCAAAAATCAAATCTACGCACAGATACGCAGTATTTT	CATSDQKSNLRTDTQYF
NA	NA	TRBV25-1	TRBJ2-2	TGTGCCAGCAGTGAATCGGTTCGAGGTGGAACCGGGGAGCTGTTTTTT	CASSESVRGGTGELFF
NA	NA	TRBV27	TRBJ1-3	TGTGCCAGCAGTTTATTGCCGGGCTCTGGAAACACCATATATTTT	CASSLLPGSGNTIYF
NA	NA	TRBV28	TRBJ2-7	TGTGCCAGCAGTCCCTGGACTTCCTACGAGCAGTACTTC	CASSPWTSYEQYF
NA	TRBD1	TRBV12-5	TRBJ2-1	TGTGCTAGTGGTTTCGGGACAGTTACCTACAATGAGCAGTTCTTC	CASGFGTVTYNEQFF
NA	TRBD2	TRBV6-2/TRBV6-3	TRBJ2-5	TGTGCCAGCAGTTCTACCTTACTAGCGGGAGCGGGGGAGACCCAGTACTTC	CASSSTLLAGAGETQYF
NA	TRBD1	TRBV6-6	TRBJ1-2	TGTGCCAGCAGTTCATCGGGACAGTCCTATGGCTACACCTTC	CASSSSGQSYGYTF
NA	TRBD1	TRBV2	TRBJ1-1	TGTGCCAGCAGTGAAGGACAGGGGAGGAACACTGAAGCTTTCTTT	CASSEGQGRNTEAFF
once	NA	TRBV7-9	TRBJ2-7	TGTGCCAGCAGCTTTCCTTGGTCAGATTCCTACGAGCAGTACTTC	CASSFPWSDSYEQYF
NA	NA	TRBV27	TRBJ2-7	TGTGCCAGCAGTTTATGGGGGGAGAACAGCAACGAGCAGTACTTC	CASSLWGENSNEQYF
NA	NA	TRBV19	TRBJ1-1	TGTGCCAGTAGTATTCCGACAGGGAACACTGAAGCTTTCTTT	CASSIPTGNTEAFF
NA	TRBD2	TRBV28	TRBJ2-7	TGTGCCAGCACCATGACTAGCGGGTACGAGCAGTACTTC	CASTMTSGYEQYF
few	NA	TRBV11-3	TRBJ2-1	TGTGCCAGCAGCCGAACCACAGGCAACAATGAGCAGTTCTTC	CASSRTTGNNEQFF
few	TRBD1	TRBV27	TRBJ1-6	TGTGCCAGCAGTTTCCCCGGGACAGGGTCGTTGGCCCTCCACTTT	CASSFPGTGSLALHF
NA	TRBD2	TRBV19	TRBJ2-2	TGTGCCAGTAGTATAGGATGGACTAGCGGGAGGTACACCGGGGAGCTGTTTTTT	CASSIGWTSGRYTGELFF
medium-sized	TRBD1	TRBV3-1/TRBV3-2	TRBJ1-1	TGTGCCAGCAGCCAACGAACAGGGGACACTGAAGCTTTCTTT	CASSQRTGDTEAFF
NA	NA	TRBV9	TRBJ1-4	TGTGCCAGCAGCGCGACACCAGGGTCAACTAATGAAAAACTGTTTTTT	CASSATPGSTNEKLFF
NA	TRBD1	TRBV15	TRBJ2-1	TGTGCCACCAGCAGAGGGATCGGGACAGGGGGCGCGGGCCACAATGAGCAGTTCTTC	CATSRGIGTGGAGHNEQFF
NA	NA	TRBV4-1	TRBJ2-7	TGCGCCAGCAGCCAGGTCGCAGGGAGGTTTGTCGACGAGCAGTACTTC	CASSQVAGRFVDEQYF
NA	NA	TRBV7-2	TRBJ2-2	TGTGCCAGCAGCTTGGTTCGGGGGGCTAACACCGGGGAGCTGTTTTTT	CASSLVRGANTGELFF
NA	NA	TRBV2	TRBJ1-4	TGTGCCAGCAGTATGACAGGTGGGAATGAAAAACTGTTTTTT	CASSMTGGNEKLFF
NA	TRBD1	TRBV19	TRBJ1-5	TGTGCCAGTAGCCGGGACAGGGTTGGTCAGCCCCAGCATTTT	CASSRDRVGQPQHF
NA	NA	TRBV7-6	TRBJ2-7	TGTGCCAGCAGCTTGGGTGAGGTCTACGAGCAGTACTTC	CASSLGEVYEQYF
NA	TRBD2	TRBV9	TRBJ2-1	TGTGCCAGCAGCGTAGCGGCTAGCGGGGGGCAGCAGTTCTTC	CASSVAASGGQQFF
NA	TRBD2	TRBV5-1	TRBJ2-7	TGCGCCAGCAGCTGGACTAGCGGTTCCTACGAGCAGTACTTC	CASSWTSGSYEQYF
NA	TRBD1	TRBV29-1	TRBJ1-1	TGCAGCGTTGGGACAGGGCCGAACACTGAAGCTTTCTTT	CSVGTGPNTEAFF
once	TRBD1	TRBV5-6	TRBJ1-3	TGTGCCAGCAGTTCAGGGGGAATAGGAGGAAACACCATATATTTT	CASSSGGIGGNTIYF
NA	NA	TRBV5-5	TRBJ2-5	TGTGCCAGCAGCTTGTATGGCGTAACAGGCCAAGAGACCCAGTACTTC	CASSLYGVTGQETQYF
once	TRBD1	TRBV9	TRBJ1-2	TGTGCCAGCAGCGATACAGGGGGCGCTTCTGGCGGCTACACCTTC	CASSDTGGASGGYTF
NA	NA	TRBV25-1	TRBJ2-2	TGTGCCAGCAGAAACCCCGGGGGTTCCGGGGAGCTGTTTTTT	CASRNPGGSGELFF
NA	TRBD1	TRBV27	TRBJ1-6	TGTGCCAGCAGTCTACAGGGGGAAGGTAATTCACCCCTCCACTTT	CASSLQGEGNSPLHF
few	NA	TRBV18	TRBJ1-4	TGTGCCAGCTCACCAGGGCAGCTAAATGAAAAACTGTTTTTT	CASSPGQLNEKLFF
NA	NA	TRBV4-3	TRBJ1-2	TGCGCCAGCAGCCAAGAAGATGGAGGGCTGGGTGGCTACACCTTC	CASSQEDGGLGGYTF
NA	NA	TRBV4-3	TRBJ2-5	TGCGCCAGCAGCCAAGGTTCAAGTTTCAGGGGAGAGACCCAGTACTTC	CASSQGSSFRGETQYF
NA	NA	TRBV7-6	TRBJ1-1	TGTGCCAGCAGCTTAGCCCTAGGGGTTGAAGCTTTCTTT	CASSLALGVEAFF
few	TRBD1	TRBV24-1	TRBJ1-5	TGTGCCACAAGAATCAGGGACAGGGGGCTCTTAAATCAGCCCCAGCATTTT	CATRIRDRGLLNQPQHF
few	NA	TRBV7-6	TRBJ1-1	TGTGCCAGCAGCTCAGGGGCGGGGAACACTGAAGCTTTCTTT	CASSSGAGNTEAFF
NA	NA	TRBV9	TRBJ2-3	TGTGCCAGCAGCGTATCGGCAGATACGCAGTATTTT	CASSVSADTQYF
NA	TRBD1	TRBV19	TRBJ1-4	TGTGCCAGTGGGGACAGGGAGGATGAAAAACTGTTTTTT	CASGDREDEKLFF
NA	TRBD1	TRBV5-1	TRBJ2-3	TGCGCCAGCAGCTTGCGACAGGGTGGGACAGATACGCAGTATTTT	CASSLRQGGTDTQYF
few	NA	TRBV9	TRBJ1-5	TGTGCCAGCAGCGTATACGGGGTAGGGCAGCCCCAGCATTTT	CASSVYGVGQPQHF
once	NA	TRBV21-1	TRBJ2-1	TGTGCCAGCAGCAAAGAAGAGGGCGTCTCAGACAATGAGCAGTTCTTC	CASSKEEGVSDNEQFF
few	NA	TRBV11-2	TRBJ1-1	TGTGCCAGCAGCTTGGGGAGACAGAACACTGAAGCTTTCTTT	CASSLGRQNTEAFF
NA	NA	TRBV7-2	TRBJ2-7	TGTGCCAGCAGCGTTGGGGGGGCGACGGGCTACGAGCAGTACTTC	CASSVGGATGYEQYF